The source of this T cell receptor (beta chain) is a study of siplizumab effects on memory and regulatory T cells. Trimming removed 6 bases from V and 6 bases from J; junction bases left unmatched: 4. Germline V gives CDR1 MNHEY, CDR2 SMNVEV (reference sequence). The length of the CDR3 is 13 residues. Study results and limitations: Phenotypic classification as naive or memory proved unattainable for roughly 80-96% of proliferating CD4+ or CD8+ clones. Naive T cells, seemingly more diverse than memory cells, seemed major alloresponse contributors. Solely a minor proportion of alloreactive clones could be assigned to unstimulated subsets.

Points on this clone: Antigen specificity is unknown.

The repertoire was sequenced with immunoSEQ multiplex PCR; TCRdb's copy has only in-frame clones and lacks some. The table includes some 9,000 clones, roughly three quarters detected once. The chain has TRBV27 and TRBJ1-1; 10 bases line up with TRBD1. The receptor was derived from a human donor in good health. Sequencing was performed on effector memory CD8+ T cells sorted from blood. Subset indicated: unstimulated CD8+ effector memory T cells. Here the CDR3 reads CASRPGTGAEAFF. Written as DNA, the CDR3 is TGTGCCAGCAGGCCCGGGACAGGGGCTGAAGCTTTCTTT.